Given below is one T cell receptor beta chain in context. Antigen: not known. Germline V lookup: CDR1 MNHNS, CDR2 SASEGT. Deletions cut 4 bases from V and 8 bases from J, with 17 bases between. The CDR3 length is 14 residues. The data belong to a study of OX40 agonist ivuxolimab in advanced cancers. Broader study findings: On average, CD8+ T cells had more expanded clones than CD4+. Doses of 0.1 to 3.0 mg/kg were accompanied by clonal expansion of CD4+ and CD8+ blood T cells by week 6.

Produced via immunoSEQ multiplex PCR; TCRdb's table is partial and in-frame only. Of 45,000 to 55,000 clones in the sample, 85% were seen once. This rearrangement joins TRBV6-1 to TRBJ1-2; D might be TRBD1 (5 bases). The sequence was obtained from an adult with an advanced solid tumor such as melanoma, head and neck, liver or kidney cancer. The source was CD4+ or CD8+ T cells sorted from blood, collected in a trial of the OX40 agonist ivuxolimab. CDR3 coding DNA: TGTGCCAGCAGTGGTCGAGGGGCTTATGAGGGCTACACCTTC. It specifies CASSGRGAYEGYTF.